The subject of this entry is one T cell receptor (beta chain). This sample stems from a study of cytomegalovirus exposure and HLA in healthy donors. Germline V gene sequence: CDR1 MGHDK, CDR2 SYGVNS. The ends were cut back, 7 bases at V and 0 bases at J, with 12 bases in the middle. The CDR3 covers 14 residues. Primers included in the PCR were 60 Vbeta and 13 Jbeta primers. Measured with immunoSEQ multiplex PCR; TCRdb has only the in-frame clones, and not every one. The table shows about 75,000 clones, with 80% to 90% occurring only once. The chain carries TRBV25-1 and TRBJ1-1; D may be TRBD1 (5 bases). The receptor was derived from an older man in good health and CMV-seropositive. Sample: PBMCs. CDR3 sequence reads: CASTPGDLNTEAFF. The CDR3 DNA reads TGTGCCAGCACCCCGGGGGACTTGAACACTGAAGCTTTCTTT.